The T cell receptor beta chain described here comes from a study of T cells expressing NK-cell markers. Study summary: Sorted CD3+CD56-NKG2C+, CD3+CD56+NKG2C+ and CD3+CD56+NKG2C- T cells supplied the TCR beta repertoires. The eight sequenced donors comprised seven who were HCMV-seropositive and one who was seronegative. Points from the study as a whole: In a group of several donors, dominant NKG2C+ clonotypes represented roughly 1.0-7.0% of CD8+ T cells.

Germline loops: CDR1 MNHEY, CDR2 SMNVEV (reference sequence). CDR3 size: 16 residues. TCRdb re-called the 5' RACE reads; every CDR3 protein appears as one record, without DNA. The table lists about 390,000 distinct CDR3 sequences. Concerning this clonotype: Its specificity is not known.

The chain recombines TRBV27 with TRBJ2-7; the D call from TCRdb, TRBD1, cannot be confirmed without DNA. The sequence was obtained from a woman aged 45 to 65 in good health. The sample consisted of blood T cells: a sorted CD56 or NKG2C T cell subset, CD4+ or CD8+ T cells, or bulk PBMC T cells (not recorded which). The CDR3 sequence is CASSLSRGPLTYEQYF.